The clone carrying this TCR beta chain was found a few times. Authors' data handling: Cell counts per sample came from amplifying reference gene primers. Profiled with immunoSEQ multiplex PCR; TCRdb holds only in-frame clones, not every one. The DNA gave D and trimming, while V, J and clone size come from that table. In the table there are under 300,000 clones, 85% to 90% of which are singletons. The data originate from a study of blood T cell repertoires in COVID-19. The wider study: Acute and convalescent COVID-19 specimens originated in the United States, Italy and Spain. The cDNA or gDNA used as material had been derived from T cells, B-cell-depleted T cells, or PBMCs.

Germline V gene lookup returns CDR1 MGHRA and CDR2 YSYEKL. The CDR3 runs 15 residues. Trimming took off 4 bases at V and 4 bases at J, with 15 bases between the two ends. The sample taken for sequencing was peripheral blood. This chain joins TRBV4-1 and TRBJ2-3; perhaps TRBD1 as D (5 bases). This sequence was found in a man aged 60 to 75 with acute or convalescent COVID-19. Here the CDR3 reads CASSPGYPLADTQYF. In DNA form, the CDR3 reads TGCGCCAGCAGCCCAGGGTATCCTCTAGCAGATACGCAGTATTTT.